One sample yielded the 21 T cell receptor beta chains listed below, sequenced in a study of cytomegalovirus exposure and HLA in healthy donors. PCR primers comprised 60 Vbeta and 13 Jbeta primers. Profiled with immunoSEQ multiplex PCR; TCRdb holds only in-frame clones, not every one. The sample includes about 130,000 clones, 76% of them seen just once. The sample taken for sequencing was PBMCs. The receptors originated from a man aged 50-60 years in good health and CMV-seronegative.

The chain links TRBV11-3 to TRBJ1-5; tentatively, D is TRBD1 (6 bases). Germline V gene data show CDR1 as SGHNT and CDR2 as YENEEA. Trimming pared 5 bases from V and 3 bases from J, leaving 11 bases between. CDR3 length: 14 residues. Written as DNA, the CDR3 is TGTGCCAGCAGCCTCGGACAGCACAATCAGCCCCAGCATTTT. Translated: CASSLGQHNQPQHF.

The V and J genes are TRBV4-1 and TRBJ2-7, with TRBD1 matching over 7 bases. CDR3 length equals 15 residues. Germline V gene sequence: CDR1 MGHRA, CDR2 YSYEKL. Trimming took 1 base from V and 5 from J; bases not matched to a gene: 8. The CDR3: CASSQGDRESDEQYV. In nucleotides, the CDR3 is TGCGCCAGCAGCCAAGGAGACAGGGAAAGTGACGAGCAGTACGTC.

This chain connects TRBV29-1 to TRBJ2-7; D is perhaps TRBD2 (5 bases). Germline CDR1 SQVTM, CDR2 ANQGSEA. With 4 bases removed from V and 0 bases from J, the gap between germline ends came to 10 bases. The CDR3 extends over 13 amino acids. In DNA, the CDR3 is TGCAGCGTTGGGACTGAGAGCTCCTACGAGCAGTACTTC. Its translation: CSVGTESSYEQYF.

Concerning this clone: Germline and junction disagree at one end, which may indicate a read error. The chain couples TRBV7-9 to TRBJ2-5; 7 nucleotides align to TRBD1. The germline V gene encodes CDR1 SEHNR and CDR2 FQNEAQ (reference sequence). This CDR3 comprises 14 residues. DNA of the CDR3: TGTTCCAGCAGCTTGGGACAGCGACAAGAGACCCAGTACTTC. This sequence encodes CSSSLGQRQETQYF.

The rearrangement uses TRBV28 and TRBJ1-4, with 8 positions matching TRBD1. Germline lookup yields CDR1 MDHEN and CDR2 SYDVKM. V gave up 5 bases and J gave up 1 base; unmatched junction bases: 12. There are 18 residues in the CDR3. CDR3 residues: CASSPGTGAEVTNEKLFF. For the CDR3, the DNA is TGTGCCAGCAGTCCCGGGACAGGCGCGGAGGTAACTAATGAAAAACTGTTTTTT.

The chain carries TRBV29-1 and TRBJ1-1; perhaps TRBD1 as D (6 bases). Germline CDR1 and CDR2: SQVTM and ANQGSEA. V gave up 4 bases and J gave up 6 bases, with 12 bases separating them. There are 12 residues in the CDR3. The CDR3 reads CSVGAGAAEAFF. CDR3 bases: TGCAGCGTTGGGGCAGGGGCAGCTGAAGCTTTCTTT. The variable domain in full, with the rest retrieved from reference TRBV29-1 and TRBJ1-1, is SAVISQKPSRDICQRGTSLTIQCQVDSQVTMMFWYRQQPGQSLTLIATANQGSEATYESGFVIDKFPISRPNLTFSTLTVSNMSPEDSSIYLCSVGAGAAEAFFGQGTRLTVV.

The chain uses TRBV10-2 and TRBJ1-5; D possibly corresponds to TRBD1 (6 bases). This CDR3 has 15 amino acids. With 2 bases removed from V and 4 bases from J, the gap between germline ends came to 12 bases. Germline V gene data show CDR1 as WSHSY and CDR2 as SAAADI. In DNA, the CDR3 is TGCGCCAGCAGTGAGAGGGGGGGCACAAATCAGCCCCAGCATTTT. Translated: CASSERGGTNQPQHF.

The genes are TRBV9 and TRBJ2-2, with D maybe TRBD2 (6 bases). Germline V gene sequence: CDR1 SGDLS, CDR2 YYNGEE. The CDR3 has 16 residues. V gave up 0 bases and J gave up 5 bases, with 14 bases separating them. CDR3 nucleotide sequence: TGTGCCAGCAGCGTAGACCCTACGGCGGGGACCGGGGAGCTGTTTTTT. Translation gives CASSVDPTAGTGELFF.

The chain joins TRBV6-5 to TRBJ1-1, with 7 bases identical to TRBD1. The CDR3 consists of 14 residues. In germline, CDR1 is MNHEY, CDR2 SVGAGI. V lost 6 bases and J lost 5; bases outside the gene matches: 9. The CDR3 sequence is CASSGTVRNTEAFF. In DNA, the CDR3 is TGTGCCAGCAGCGGGACAGTAAGGAATACTGAAGCTTTCTTT.

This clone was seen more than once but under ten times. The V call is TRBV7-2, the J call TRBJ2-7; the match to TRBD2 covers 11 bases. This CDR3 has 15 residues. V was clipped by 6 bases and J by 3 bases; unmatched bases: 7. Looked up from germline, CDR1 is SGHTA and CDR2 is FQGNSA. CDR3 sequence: CASRSRLAGNYEQYF. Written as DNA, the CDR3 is TGTGCCAGCAGATCTAGACTAGCGGGGAACTACGAGCAGTACTTC.

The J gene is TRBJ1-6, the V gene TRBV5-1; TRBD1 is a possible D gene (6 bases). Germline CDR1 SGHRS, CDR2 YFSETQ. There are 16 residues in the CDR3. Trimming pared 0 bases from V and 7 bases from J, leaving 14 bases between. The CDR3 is CASSLVPGRGNSPLHF. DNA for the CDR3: TGCGCCAGCAGCTTGGTGCCGGGGAGGGGGAATTCACCCCTCCACTTT.

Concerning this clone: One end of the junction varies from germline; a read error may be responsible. The CDR3 here is CASSAGQGTSSGELLF. The CDR3 DNA sequence: TGTGCCAGCAGTGCCGGACAGGGGACATCCTCCGGGGAGCTGCTTTTT. V usage is TRBV2 and J usage is TRBJ2-2; 9 bases map to TRBD1. The CDR3 length is 16 residues. Germline CDR1 and CDR2: SNHLY and FYNNEI. The full variable domain, completed using reference TRBV2 and TRBJ2-2, is EPEVTQTPSHQVTQMGQEVILRCVPISNHLYFYWYRQILGQKVEFLVSFYNNEISEKSEIFDDQFSVERPDGSNFTLKIRSTKLEDSAMYFCASSAGQGTSSGELLFGEGSRLTVL.

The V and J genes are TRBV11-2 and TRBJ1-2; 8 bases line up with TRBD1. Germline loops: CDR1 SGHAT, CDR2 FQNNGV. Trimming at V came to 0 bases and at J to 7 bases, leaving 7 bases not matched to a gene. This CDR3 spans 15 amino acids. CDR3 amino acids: CASSLDADRVAGYTF. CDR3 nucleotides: TGTGCCAGCAGCTTAGACGCGGACAGGGTAGCTGGCTACACCTTC. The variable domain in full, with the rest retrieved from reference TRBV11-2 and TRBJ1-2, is EAGVAQSPRYKIIEKRQSVAFWCNPISGHATLYWYQQILGQGPKLLIQFQNNGVVDDSQLPKDRFSAERLKGVDSTLKIQPAKLEDSAVYLCASSLDADRVAGYTFGSGTRLTVV.

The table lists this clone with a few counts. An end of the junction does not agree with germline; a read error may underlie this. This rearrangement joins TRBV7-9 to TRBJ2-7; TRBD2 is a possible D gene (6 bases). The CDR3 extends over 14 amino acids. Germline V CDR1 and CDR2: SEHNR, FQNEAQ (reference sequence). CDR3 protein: CSSSGWRGGYEQYF. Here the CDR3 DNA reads TGTTCCAGCAGCGGGTGGAGGGGAGGCTACGAGCAGTACTTC. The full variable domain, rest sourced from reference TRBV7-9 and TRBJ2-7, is DTGVSQNPRHKITKRGQNVTFRCDPISEHNRLYWYRQTLGQGPEFLTYFQNEAQLEKSRLLSDRFSAERPKGSFSTLEIQRTEQGDSAMYLCSSSGWRGGYEQYFGPGTRLTVT.

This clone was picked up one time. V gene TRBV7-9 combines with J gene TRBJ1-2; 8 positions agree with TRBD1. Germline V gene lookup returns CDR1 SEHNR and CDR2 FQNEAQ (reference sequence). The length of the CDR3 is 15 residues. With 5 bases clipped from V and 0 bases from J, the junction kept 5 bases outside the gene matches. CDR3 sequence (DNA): TGTGCCAGCAGCCAGGGACAGGCTGCTAACTATGGCTACACCTTC. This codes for CASSQGQAANYGYTF. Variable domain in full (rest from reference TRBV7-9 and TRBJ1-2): DTGVSQNPRHKITKRGQNVTFRCDPISEHNRLYWYRQTLGQGPEFLTYFQNEAQLEKSRLLSDRFSAERPKGSFSTLEIQRTEQGDSAMYLCASSQGQAANYGYTFGSGTRLTVV.

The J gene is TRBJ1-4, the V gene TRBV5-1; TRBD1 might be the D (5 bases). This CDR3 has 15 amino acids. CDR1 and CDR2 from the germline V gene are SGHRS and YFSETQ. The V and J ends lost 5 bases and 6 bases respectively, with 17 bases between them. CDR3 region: CASSSIGGYDEKLFF. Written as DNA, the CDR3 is TGCGCCAGCAGTTCTATCGGGGGTTACGATGAAAAACTGTTTTTT. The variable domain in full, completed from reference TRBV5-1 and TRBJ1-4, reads KAGVTQTPRYLIKTRGQQVTLSCSPISGHRSVSWYQQTPGQGLQFLFEYFSETQRNKGNFPGRFSGRQFSNSRSEMNVSTLELGDSALYLCASSSIGGYDEKLFFGSGTQLSVL.

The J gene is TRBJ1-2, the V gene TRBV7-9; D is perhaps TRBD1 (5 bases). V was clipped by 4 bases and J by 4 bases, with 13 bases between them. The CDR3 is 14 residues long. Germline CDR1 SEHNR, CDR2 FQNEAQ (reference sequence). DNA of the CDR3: TGTGCCAGCAGCTCGCTACCAGGGCTCTATGGCTACACCTTC. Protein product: CASSSLPGLYGYTF.

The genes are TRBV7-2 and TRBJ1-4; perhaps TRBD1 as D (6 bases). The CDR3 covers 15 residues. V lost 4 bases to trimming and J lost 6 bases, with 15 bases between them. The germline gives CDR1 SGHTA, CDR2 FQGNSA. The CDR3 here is CASSSDRQVYEKLFF. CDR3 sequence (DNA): TGTGCCAGCAGCTCAGACCGACAGGTGTATGAAAAACTGTTTTTT. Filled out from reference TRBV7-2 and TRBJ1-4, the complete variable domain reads GAGVSQSPSNKVTEKGKDVELRCDPISGHTALYWYRQSLGQGLEFLIYFQGNSAPDKSGLPSDRFSAERTGGSVSTLTIQRTQQEDSAVYLCASSSDRQVYEKLFFGSGTQLSVL.

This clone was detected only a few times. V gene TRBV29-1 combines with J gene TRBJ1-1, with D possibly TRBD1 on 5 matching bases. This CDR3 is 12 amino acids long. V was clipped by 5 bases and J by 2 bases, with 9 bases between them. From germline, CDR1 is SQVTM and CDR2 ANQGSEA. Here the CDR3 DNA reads TGCAGCGTTTGGGGGGGAAACACTGAAGCTTTCTTT. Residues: CSVWGGNTEAFF. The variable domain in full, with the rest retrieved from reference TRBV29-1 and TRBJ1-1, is SAVISQKPSRDICQRGTSLTIQCQVDSQVTMMFWYRQQPGQSLTLIATANQGSEATYESGFVIDKFPISRPNLTFSTLTVSNMSPEDSSIYLCSVWGGNTEAFFGQGTRLTVV.

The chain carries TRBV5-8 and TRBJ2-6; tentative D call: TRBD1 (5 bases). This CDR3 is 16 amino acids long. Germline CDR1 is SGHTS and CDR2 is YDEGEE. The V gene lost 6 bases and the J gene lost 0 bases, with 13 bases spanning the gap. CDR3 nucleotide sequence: TGTGCCAGCATTTGGCAGGGCAGCTCTGGGGCCAACGTCCTGACTTTC. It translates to CASIWQGSSGANVLTF. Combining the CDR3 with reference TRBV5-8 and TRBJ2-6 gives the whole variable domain EAGVTQSPTHLIKTRGQQATLRCSPISGHTSVYWYQQALGLGLQFLLWYDEGEERNRGNFPPRFSGRQFPNYSSELNVNALELEDSALYLCASIWQGSSGANVLTFGAGSRLTVL.

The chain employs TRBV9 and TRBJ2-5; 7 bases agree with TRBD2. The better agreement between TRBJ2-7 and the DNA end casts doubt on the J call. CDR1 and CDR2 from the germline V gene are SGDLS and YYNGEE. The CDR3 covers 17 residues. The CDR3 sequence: CASSPGRLAALSYEQYF. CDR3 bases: TGTGCCAGCAGCCCAGGGAGGCTAGCGGCCCTCTCCTACGAGCAGTACTTC.